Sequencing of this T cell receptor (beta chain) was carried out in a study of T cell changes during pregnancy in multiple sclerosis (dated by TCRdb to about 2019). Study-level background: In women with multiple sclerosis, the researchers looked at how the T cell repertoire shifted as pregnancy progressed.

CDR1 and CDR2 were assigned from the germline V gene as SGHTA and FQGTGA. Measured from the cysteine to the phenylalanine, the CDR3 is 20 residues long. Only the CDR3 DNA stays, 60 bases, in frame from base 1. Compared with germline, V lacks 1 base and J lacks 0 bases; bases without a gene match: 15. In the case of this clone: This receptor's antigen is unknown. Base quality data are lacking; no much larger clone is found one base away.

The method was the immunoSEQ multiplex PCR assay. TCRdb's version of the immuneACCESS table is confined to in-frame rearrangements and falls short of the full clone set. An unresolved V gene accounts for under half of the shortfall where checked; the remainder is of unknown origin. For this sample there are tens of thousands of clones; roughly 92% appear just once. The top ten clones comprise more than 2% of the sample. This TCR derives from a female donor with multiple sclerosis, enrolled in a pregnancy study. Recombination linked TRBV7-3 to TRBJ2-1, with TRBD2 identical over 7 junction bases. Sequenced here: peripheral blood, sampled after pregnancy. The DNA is TGTGCCAGCAGCTTAATGCCGCGGACTAGACTAAACAGCTCCTACAATGAGCAGTTCTTC. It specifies CASSLMPRTRLNSSYNEQFF. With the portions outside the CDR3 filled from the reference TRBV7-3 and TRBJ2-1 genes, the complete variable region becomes GAGVSQTPSNKVTEKGKYVELRCDPISGHTALYWYRQSLGQGPEFLIYFQGTGAADDSGLPNDRFFAVRPEGSVSTLKIQRTERGDSAVYLCASSLMPRTRLNSSYNEQFFGPGTRLTVL.